One and the same sample provided the 22 T cell receptor beta chains below, sequenced in a study of T cells in Graves' hyperthyroidism and ophthalmopathy. Amplification targeted TCR beta CDR3 regions from RNA transcripts. The TCR CDR3 was amplified in a first-round RT-PCR using the HTBI primer set. TCRdb fed the multiplex PCR reads into MiXCR, producing one record per CDR3 protein. The table lists hundreds of thousands of distinct CDR3 sequences, roughly 46% of them singletons. Sequencing was carried out using peripheral blood or thyroid tissue (not recorded which). These receptor sequences come from an adult man with Graves' disease, either hyperthyroidism or ophthalmopathy (not recorded which).

This chain uses TRBV7-8 with TRBJ1-1; tentative D call: TRBD1 (5 bases). Per the germline V gene, CDR1 is SGHVS and CDR2 is FQNEAQ. The CDR3 sequence is 13 residues long. Trimming took 11 bases from V and 1 from J, leaving 14 bases between them. CDR3 in DNA: TGTGCCTCCAACAGGATCCCGAACACTGAAGCTTTCTTT. It yields the protein CASNRIPNTEAFF. The full variable domain, its missing parts supplied by reference TRBV7-8 and TRBJ1-1, is GAGVSQSPRYKVAKRGQDVALRCDPISGHVSLFWYQQALGQGPEFLTYFQNEAQLDKSGLPSDRFFAERPEGSVSTLKIQRTQQEDSAVYLCASNRIPNTEAFFGQGTRLTVV.

At least ten counts were recorded for this clonotype. The chain combines TRBV7-9 with TRBJ2-7, with 8 bases that match TRBD2. V trimming: 5 bases; J trimming: 2 bases; junction bases outside the gene matches: 8. CDR3 size: 15 residues. The germline gives CDR1 SEHNR, CDR2 FQNEAQ (reference sequence). This chain's CDR3 is CASSLSTSGAYEQYF. The CDR3 nucleotides are TGTGCCAGCAGCCTAAGTACTAGCGGAGCCTACGAGCAGTACTTC.

This clonotype was recorded only once. Without the conserved terminal phenylalanine or tryptophan, this CDR3 likely stems from a read error. The chain employs TRBV5-1 and TRBJ1-2; 7 positions agree with TRBD1. The CDR3 is made up of 12 amino acids. Looked up from germline, CDR1 is SGHRS and CDR2 is YFSETQ. With 5 bases clipped from V and 6 bases from J, the junction kept 4 bases outside the gene matches. The CDR3 region is CASSLGTDGYTL. In DNA, the CDR3 is TGCGCCAGCAGTTTAGGGACAGATGGCTACACCCTC.

The J gene is TRBJ2-7, the V gene TRBV15; TRBD1 agrees at 10 bases. There are 14 residues in the CDR3. CDR1 is LNHNV, CDR2 YYDKDF, per germline (reference sequence). After removal of 3 bases from V and 5 bases from J, the junction contained 4 bases not matched to a gene. CDR3 loop: CATSSRDRGHEQYF. CDR3 coding DNA: TGTGCCACCAGCAGTCGGGACAGGGGTCACGAGCAGTACTTC.

On this clonotype itself: The junction departs from the called germline gene at one end, perhaps through a read error. The rearrangement links TRBV7-2 to TRBJ1-1; 9 bases align to TRBD1. Germline V CDR1 and CDR2: SGHTA, FQGNSA. The CDR3 is made up of 16 amino acids. CDR3 residues: CASSAWDRVSGGEVFF. CDR3 in DNA: TGTGCCAGCAGCGCGTGGGACAGGGTGAGTGGAGGTGAAGTTTTCTTT.

V and J are TRBV5-1 and TRBJ1-1; D uncertain. Germline V gene lookup returns CDR1 SGHRS and CDR2 YFSETQ. Trimming removed 0 bases from V and 0 bases from J, with 9 bases in between. This CDR3 contains 15 residues. The CDR3 DNA is TGCGCCAGCAGCTTGGCCGACTACATGAACACTGAAGCTTTCTTT. It yields the protein CASSLADYMNTEAFF.

As for this clonotype: A clone one base away is much larger, so this may be a read error. The chain combines TRBV20-1 with TRBJ2-7; possible D gene TRBD1, 5 bases. The V end was cut by 6 bases, the J end by 3 bases, with 21 bases between. The CDR3 consists of 15 residues. Germline V gene data show CDR1 as DFQATT and CDR2 as SNEGSKA (reference sequence). The CDR3 nucleotides are TGCAGTGCCCTCTCAGCAAATAACAGGAACTACGAGCAGTACTTC. Residues: CSALSANNRNYEQYF.

This clonotype was recorded a few times. This chain uses TRBV20-1 with TRBJ2-7; a possible D gene is TRBD2 (6 bases). The length of the CDR3 is 13 residues. Germline V gene data show CDR1 as DFQATT and CDR2 as SNEGSKA (reference sequence). The V and J ends lost 7 bases and 3 bases respectively, with 16 bases between them. The DNA for the CDR3 is TGCAGTGATAAACGGGAGTTTGGCTACGAGCAGTACTTC. Its translation: CSDKREFGYEQYF.

The chain combines TRBV2 with TRBJ2-7; possibly TRBD2 for D (6 bases). CDR3 length equals 13 residues. V shed 7 bases and J shed 2 bases, with 12 bases lying between them. Germline V CDR1 and CDR2: SNHLY, FYNNEI. CDR3 protein: CASTGTPTYEQYF. The CDR3 nucleotides read TGTGCCAGCACCGGGACTCCGACCTACGAGCAGTACTTC.

The J gene is TRBJ2-7, the V gene TRBV7-2; D is undetermined. Germline V gene sequence: CDR1 SGHTA, CDR2 FQGNSA. The CDR3 has 15 residues. V dropped 5 bases and J dropped 1 base, with 15 bases sitting between them. For the CDR3, the DNA is TGTGCCAGCAGCCAAGAAATTACGGATTCCTACGAGCAGTACTTC. Protein: CASSQEITDSYEQYF. The full variable domain, with the rest looked up from reference TRBV7-2 and TRBJ2-7, is GAGVSQSPSNKVTEKGKDVELRCDPISGHTALYWYRQSLGQGLEFLIYFQGNSAPDKSGLPSDRFSAERTGGSVSTLTIQRTQQEDSAVYLCASSQEITDSYEQYFGPGTRLTVT.

The gene calls are TRBV29-1 and TRBJ1-5; 10 nucleotides agree with TRBD1. The CDR3 runs 13 residues. Germline assignment: CDR1 SQVTM and CDR2 ANQGSEA. With V trimmed by 7 bases and J by 7 bases, 7 bases remained unmatched. The CDR3 loop is CSGGTGVDQPQHF. In nucleotides, the CDR3 is TGCAGCGGAGGGACAGGGGTGGACCAGCCCCAGCATTTT.

This clonotype was seen repeatedly, ten times or more. This sequence joins TRBV9 and TRBJ1-5; maybe TRBD1 (6 bases). The CDR3 has 14 amino acids. The germline gives CDR1 SGDLS, CDR2 YYNGEE. Trimming took off 0 bases at V and 5 bases at J, with 9 bases between the two ends. DNA for the CDR3: TGTGCCAGCAGCGTAGAGGCAGGGGATCAGCCCCAGCATTTT. Its protein product is CASSVEAGDQPQHF.

This sequence joins TRBV18 and TRBJ2-5; 11 positions agree with TRBD2. CDR1 and CDR2 from the germline V gene are KGHSH and LQKENI. The CDR3 runs to 16 residues. The trim removed 3 bases at V and 0 bases at J, leaving 3 bases unmatched. The CDR3 loop is CASSPPGLADQETQYF. CDR3 DNA: TGTGCCAGCTCACCTCCGGGACTAGCGGACCAAGAGACCCAGTACTTC.

The count of this clonotype is one. V usage is TRBV25-1 and J usage is TRBJ1-4; 10 bases fit TRBD1. V lost 1 base and J lost 6; bases outside the gene matches: 2. The germline gives CDR1 MGHDK, CDR2 SYGVNS. The CDR3 totals 15 residues. CDR3: CASSESGTGDEKLFF. DNA of the CDR3: TGTGCCAGCAGTGAATCGGGGACAGGGGATGAAAAACTGTTTTTT.

This clonotype was recorded only once. The chain uses TRBV7-9 and TRBJ1-2; maybe TRBD1 (5 bases). Germline CDR1 is SEHNR and CDR2 is FQNEAQ (reference sequence). Trimming shortened V by 3 bases and J by 4 bases, and 15 bases separated the two germline ends. CDR3 length: 15 amino acids. This chain's CDR3 is CASSLRGHDAYGYTF. In DNA form, the CDR3 reads TGTGCCAGCAGCTTGCGCGGACACGATGCCTATGGCTACACCTTC.

The chain joins TRBV6-6 to TRBJ1-1; tentatively, D is TRBD1 (6 bases). CDR1 and CDR2 (germline): MNHNY, SVGAGI (reference sequence). V gave up 4 bases and J gave up 2 bases, with 14 bases separating them. The CDR3 is 15 amino acids. The CDR3 loop reads CASSSRQAANTEAFF. CDR3 DNA: TGTGCCAGCAGTTCTCGACAGGCGGCCAACACTGAAGCTTTCTTT.

The CDR3 nucleotides read TGTGCCAGCAGCCCAGGGGACACCCACTACGAGCAGTACTTC. Translating gives CASSPGDTHYEQYF. This chain uses TRBV7-9 with TRBJ2-7; tentatively, D is TRBD1 (6 bases). Germline CDR1 reads SEHNR; CDR2 reads FQNEAQ (reference sequence). The CDR3 is 14 amino acids. Trimming took off 5 bases at V and 3 bases at J, with 14 bases between the two ends.

In regard to this clonotype: Sequence at one end of the junction differs from germline and may be a read error. The V and J genes are TRBV7-2 and TRBJ2-2; the match to TRBD1 covers 7 bases. The germline CDR1 and CDR2 sequences are SGHTA and FQGNSA. The CDR3 consists of 16 residues. The CDR3 bases are TGTGCCAACAGCTTAGCACATGCAGGGGGCACCGGGGAGCTGTTTTTT. As protein: CANSLAHAGGTGELFF.

This clonotype has only a few counts. The rearrangement uses TRBV5-1 and TRBJ1-1; D gene ambiguous. Trimming stripped 6 bases from V and 0 bases from J, with 15 bases between. The V gene's germline CDR1 is SGHRS and CDR2 YFSETQ. The CDR3 runs 15 residues. In DNA, the CDR3 is TGCGCCAGCACCCAATCCGGACGGATGAACACTGAAGCTTTCTTT. This encodes CASTQSGRMNTEAFF.

Notes on this clonotype: Being one base from a much bigger clone, this may be a read error. The chain combines TRBV7-8 with TRBJ2-6; the D call may be TRBD1 or TRBD2 (7 bases each). The germline V gene has CDR1 SGHVS and CDR2 FQNEAQ. This CDR3 spans 16 amino acids. The V end lost 4 bases, the J end lost 5 bases, and 15 bases lay between the germline ends. The CDR3 sequence: CASSSRGGMWANVLTF. CDR3 sequence (DNA): TGTGCCAGCAGCTCCAGGGGGGGGATGTGGGCCAACGTCCTGACTTTC.

This clonotype was detected only a few times. J is TRBJ2-7 and V is TRBV20-1; 8 bases map to TRBD2. Looked up from germline, CDR1 is DFQATT and CDR2 is SNEGSKA (reference sequence). The J segment lost 6 bases and the V segment lost 2 bases, leaving 12 bases of the junction unmatched. The CDR3 length is 15 residues. This chain's CDR3 is CSARRSGDLRSEQYF. The CDR3 nucleotides read TGCAGTGCTAGACGTAGCGGGGACCTACGGAGCGAGCAGTACTTC.

Here the CDR3 DNA reads TGCAGCGCCATGGAACGTAGGAGATACATGAGCACTGAAGCTTTCTTT. As protein: CSAMERRRYMSTEAFF. The chain recombines TRBV29-1 with TRBJ1-1; D is undetermined. This CDR3 is built from 16 residues. Trimming cost V 7 bases and J 4 bases, with 25 bases left between them. The germline V gene has CDR1 SQVTM and CDR2 ANQGSEA.